Below, one T cell receptor (beta chain) is given with its context. Trimming at V came to 3 bases and at J to 8 bases, leaving 4 bases not matched to a gene. Per germline, CDR1 SGHVS and CDR2 FQNEAQ. The CDR3 is 14 amino acids. This specimen belongs to a study of blood T cell repertoires in COVID-19. Assay used: immunoSEQ multiplex PCR; TCRdb lists only in-frame clones, some missing. The sample lists 120,000 or so clones; over 70% were seen once. Source material: peripheral blood. The gene calls are TRBV7-8 and TRBJ1-4; 9 nucleotides align to TRBD1. The clonotype was recovered from a man older than 75 with active or convalescent COVID-19. CDR3 in DNA: TGTGCCAGCAGCTTGGGACAGGGCCGCGAAAAACTGTTTTTT. Residues: CASSLGQGREKLFF. Complete variable domain (other parts from reference TRBV7-8 and TRBJ1-4): GAGVSQSPRYKVAKRGQDVALRCDPISGHVSLFWYQQALGQGPEFLTYFQNEAQLDKSGLPSDRFFAERPEGSVSTLKIQRTQQEDSAVYLCASSLGQGREKLFFGSGTQLSVL.